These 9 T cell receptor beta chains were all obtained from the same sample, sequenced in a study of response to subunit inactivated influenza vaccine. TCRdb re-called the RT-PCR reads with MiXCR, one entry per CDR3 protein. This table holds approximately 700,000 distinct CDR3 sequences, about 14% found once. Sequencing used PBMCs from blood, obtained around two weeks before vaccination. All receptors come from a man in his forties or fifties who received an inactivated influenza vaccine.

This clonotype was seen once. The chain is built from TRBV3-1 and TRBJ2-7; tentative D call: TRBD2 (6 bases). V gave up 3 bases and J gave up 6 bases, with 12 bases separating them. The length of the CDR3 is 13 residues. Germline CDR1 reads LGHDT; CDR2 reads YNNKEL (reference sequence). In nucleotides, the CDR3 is TGTGCCAGCAGCCAGGGACTCTTCGGCGAGCAGTACTTC. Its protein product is CASSQGLFGEQYF.

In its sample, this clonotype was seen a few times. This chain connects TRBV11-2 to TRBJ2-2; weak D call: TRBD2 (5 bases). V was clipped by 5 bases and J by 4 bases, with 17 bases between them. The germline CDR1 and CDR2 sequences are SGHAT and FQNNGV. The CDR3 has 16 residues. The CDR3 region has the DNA TGTGCCAGCAGCCGACGTGGAGGCGTCGGCACCGGGGAGCTGTTTTTT. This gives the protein CASSRRGGVGTGELFF. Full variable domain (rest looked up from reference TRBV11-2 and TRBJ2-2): EAGVAQSPRYKIIEKRQSVAFWCNPISGHATLYWYQQILGQGPKLLIQFQNNGVVDDSQLPKDRFSAERLKGVDSTLKIQPAKLEDSAVYLCASSRRGGVGTGELFFGEGSRLTVL.

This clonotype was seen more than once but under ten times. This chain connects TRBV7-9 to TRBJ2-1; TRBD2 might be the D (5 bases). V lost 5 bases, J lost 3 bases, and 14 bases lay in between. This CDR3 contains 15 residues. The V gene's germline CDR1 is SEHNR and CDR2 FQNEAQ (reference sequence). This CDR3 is CASSLLSGFYNEQFF. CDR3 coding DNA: TGTGCCAGCAGCCTACTGTCGGGGTTCTACAATGAGCAGTTCTTC.

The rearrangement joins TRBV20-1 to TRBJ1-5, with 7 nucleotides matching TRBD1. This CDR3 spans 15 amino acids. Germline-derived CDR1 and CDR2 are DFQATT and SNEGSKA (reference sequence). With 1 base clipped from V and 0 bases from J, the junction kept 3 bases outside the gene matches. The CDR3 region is CSARVGTDSNQPQHF. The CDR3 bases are TGCAGTGCTAGAGTCGGGACAGATAGCAATCAGCCCCAGCATTTT.

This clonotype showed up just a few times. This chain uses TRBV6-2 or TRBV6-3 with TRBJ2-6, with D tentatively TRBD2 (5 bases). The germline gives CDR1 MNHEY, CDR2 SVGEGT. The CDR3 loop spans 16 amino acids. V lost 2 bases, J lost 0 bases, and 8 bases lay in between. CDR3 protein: CASSYPRASGANVLTF. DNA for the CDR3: TGTGCCAGCAGTTACCCGCGGGCCTCTGGGGCCAACGTCCTGACTTTC.

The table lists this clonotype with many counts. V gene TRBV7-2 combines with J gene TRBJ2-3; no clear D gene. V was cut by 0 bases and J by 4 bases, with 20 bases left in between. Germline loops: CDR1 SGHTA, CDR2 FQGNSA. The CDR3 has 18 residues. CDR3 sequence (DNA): TGTGCCAGCAGCTTAGCAGGGCGAGCCGCCAGGCCCCCAGATACGCAGTATTTT. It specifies CASSLAGRAARPPDTQYF.

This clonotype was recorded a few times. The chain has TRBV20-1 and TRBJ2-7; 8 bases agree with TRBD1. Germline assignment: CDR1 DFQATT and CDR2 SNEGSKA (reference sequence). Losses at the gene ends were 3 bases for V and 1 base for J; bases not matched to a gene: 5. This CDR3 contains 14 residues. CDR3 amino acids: CSARDQGASYEQYF. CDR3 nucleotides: TGCAGTGCTAGGGACCAGGGGGCTTCCTACGAGCAGTACTTC.

Written as DNA, the CDR3 is TGTGCCAGCAGCTTAGGTTCAGGACAGAACAATGAGCAGTTCTTC. This codes for CASSLGSGQNNEQFF. The chain links TRBV7-2 to TRBJ2-1; D might be TRBD1 (6 bases). CDR3 size: 15 residues. V was trimmed by 1 base and J by 5 bases, leaving 12 bases between them. Per germline, CDR1 SGHTA and CDR2 FQGNSA. The complete variable domain, with remaining parts taken from reference TRBV7-2 and TRBJ2-1, reads GAGVSQSPSNKVTEKGKDVELRCDPISGHTALYWYRQSLGQGLEFLIYFQGNSAPDKSGLPSDRFSAERTGGSVSTLTIQRTQQEDSAVYLCASSLGSGQNNEQFFGPGTRLTVL.

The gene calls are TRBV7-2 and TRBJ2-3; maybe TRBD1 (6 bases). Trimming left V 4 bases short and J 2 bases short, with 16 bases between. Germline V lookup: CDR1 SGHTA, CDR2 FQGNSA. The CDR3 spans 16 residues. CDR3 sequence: CASSSLGHPPTDTQYF. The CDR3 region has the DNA TGTGCCAGCAGCTCCCTGGGACACCCACCCACAGATACGCAGTATTTT.